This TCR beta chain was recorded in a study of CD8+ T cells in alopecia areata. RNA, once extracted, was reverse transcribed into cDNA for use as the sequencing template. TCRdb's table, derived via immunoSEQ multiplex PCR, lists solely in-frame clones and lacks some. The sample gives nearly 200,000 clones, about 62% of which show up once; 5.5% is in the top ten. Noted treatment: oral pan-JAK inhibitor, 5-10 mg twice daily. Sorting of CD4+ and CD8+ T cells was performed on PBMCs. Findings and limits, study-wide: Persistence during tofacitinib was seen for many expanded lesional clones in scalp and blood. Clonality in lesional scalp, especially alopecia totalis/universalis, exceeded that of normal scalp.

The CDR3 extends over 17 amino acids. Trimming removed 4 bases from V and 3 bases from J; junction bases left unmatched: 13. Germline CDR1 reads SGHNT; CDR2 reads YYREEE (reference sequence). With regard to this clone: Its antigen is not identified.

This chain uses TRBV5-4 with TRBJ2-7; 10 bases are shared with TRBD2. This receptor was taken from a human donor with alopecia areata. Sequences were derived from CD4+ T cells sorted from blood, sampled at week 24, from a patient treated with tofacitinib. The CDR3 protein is CASSPGTSGGAIYEQYF. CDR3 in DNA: TGTGCCAGCAGCCCCGGAACCAGCGGGGGGGCCATCTACGAGCAGTACTTC.